A selection of T cell receptor beta chains follows, all from one sample in a study of cytomegalovirus exposure and HLA in healthy donors. Clones were read by immunoSEQ multiplex PCR, and TCRdb kept only the in-frame ones, dropping some. The data show 180,000 or so clones, over 75% seen once. The sequenced sample was PBMCs. Receptors were obtained from a female donor in good health and CMV-seronegative. CDR3s leave out the opening cysteine and the closing phenylalanine or tryptophan.

J | V | CDR3
TRBJ1-5 | TRBV28 | ASGGAGQGEPQH
TRBJ1-2 | TRBV5-1 | ASSANGYT
TRBJ1-3 | TRBV6-5 | ASSYQGLSGNTIY
TRBJ2-7 | TRBV9 | ASSVEEDSYEQY
TRBJ2-7 | TRBV5-4 | ASSRRGGPLYEQY
TRBJ1-5 | TRBV5-1 | ASSPNAGDQPQH
TRBJ2-1 | TRBV6-6 | ATLVPVAGGVEQF
TRBJ2-5 | TRBV9 | ASSVRSSGQETQY
TRBJ2-1 | TRBV6-5 | ASSYRSSGSWNEQF
TRBJ1-2 | TRBV13 | ASSLGPKANYGYT
TRBJ1-1 | TRBV19 | ASSKPVNTEAF
TRBJ1-2 | TRBV28 | ASEGDYGYT
TRBJ1-6 | TRBV9 | ASSVGSSYNSPLH
TRBJ1-5 | TRBV6-5 | ASSNDRGNQPQH
TRBJ2-5 | TRBV14 | ASSQLDYLQETQY
TRBJ1-2 | TRBV5-1 | ASSPTGGCGYT
TRBJ1-5 | TRBV18 | ASSPLGQGNRPQH
TRBJ1-2 | TRBV28 | ASSLRGGGYGYT
TRBJ2-7 | TRBV30 | ASTGTEGYEQY
TRBJ2-2 | TRBV18 | ASSPLIRGSTGELF
TRBJ1-1 | TRBV6-5 | ASSLGQPDTEAF
TRBJ1-1 | TRBV7-3 | ASSSTTGGSGEAF
TRBJ2-3 | TRBV7-2 | ASSPGGLAGPWAPDTQY
TRBJ2-3 | TRBV7-3 | ASSLPGTDTQY
TRBJ1-4 | TRBV6-6 | ASTYRDSNEKLF
TRBJ2-7 | TRBV5-4 | ASSLPVSYEQY
TRBJ1-2 | TRBV19 | ASRPPHTGPHGYT
TRBJ2-1 | TRBV9 | ASSPREGSYNEQF
TRBJ1-1 | TRBV19 | ASSIWGDKTEAF
TRBJ2-1 | TRBV27 | ASSLSIGRAGNEQF
TRBJ2-7 | TRBV29-1 | SVRDSYEQY
TRBJ2-1 | TRBV15 | ATSRRGGSYNEQF
TRBJ1-4 | TRBV18 | ASSLSEATNEKLF
TRBJ2-1 | TRBV7-9 | ASSRQAGVGNEQF
TRBJ1-1 | TRBV4-1 | ASSQEKGPEGTEAF
TRBJ1-1 | TRBV11-2 | ASSLERGTEAF
TRBJ1-2 | TRBV5-3 | ARSSGHLAINYGYT